The present T cell receptor (beta chain) was sequenced within a study of T-cell memory formation after mild COVID-19 (dated by TCRdb to about 2021). For the wider study: Most TCR sequence clusters were specific to one of the two donors. In a couple of donors, T-cell clones that expanded and contracted after mild COVID-19 were followed by sequencing TCRalpha and TCRbeta repertoires longitudinally. The cohort comprised two young, previously healthy adult volunteers, one female and one male. Overall study results and their limits: From day 15 to 85, contracting clones showed balanced CD4/CD8 phenotypes, whereas a second wave of clones that expanded from day 15 to 37 leaned towards CD4+. The study included only a couple of mild cases, and larger cohorts that include severe cases with pre-infection samples were judged to be necessary. Some responding clones were found in pre-infection memory, which suggests that pre-existing cross-reactive memory T cells took part in the SARS-CoV-2 response. Contracting CD4+ clones appeared mostly in the CM and EM memory subsets, whereas CD8+ clones were enriched in EMRA. The second-wave clones that peaked on day 37 were not confirmed to be SARS-CoV-2 specific.

Sequencing instrument: Illumina NovaSeq 6000. TCRalpha and TCRbeta cDNA libraries were constructed by 5'RACE with constant-segment primers, with sample barcodes and unique molecular identifiers being introduced. Trizol reagent was used to extract RNA from every sample. Amplification of the libraries took two PCR steps, and the second step added a second sample barcode plus Illumina TruSeq adapters. Libraries were sequenced on an Illumina NovaSeq with 2 x 150 bp paired-end reads. The paper's processing steps were these. Reads were demultiplexed and collapsed into UMI-guided consensus sequences with migec v1.2.7. Using mixcr v2.1.11, UMI consensuses were aligned to TRA and TRB V and J templates and then assembled into clonotypes. Expanded or contracted clonotypes were those called significant by both edgeR and NoisET, with noise models trained on biological replicates. edgeR calls used a false discovery rate-adjusted p below 0.01 and a log2 fold-change threshold of 1. As an exploratory analysis of dynamics, max-normalized trajectories of the 1000 most abundant clonotypes were examined by PCA with hierarchical clustering. Separately sequenced CD4+ and CD8+ repertoires were used to assign a CD4 or CD8 phenotype to each responding clone. In-frame beta chains were kept once TCRdb had trimmed the public reads at Q25 with fastp and called clones with MiXCR. Under each unique CDR3 protein, matching rows form one entry showing the most common genes and DNA. The V and J calls come from TCRdb's annotation, not from the publication. Counted in this sample were just under 350,000 distinct CDR3 sequences; 13% of them appeared once. About a fifth of the sample lies in the top ten.

The CDR3 goes from the cysteine to the phenylalanine over 13 residues. This entry keeps only the CDR3 DNA: 39 bases, framed from base 1. From a lookup of the germline V gene, CDR1 and CDR2 are MNHEY and SVGAGI. Cut back by 6 bases and 3 bases, the V and J ends lie 11 bases apart. Remarks on this clonotype: Its recognized antigen is unknown. No base-level quality is on record; no much larger clone is a single base apart.

PBMCs were isolated by Ficoll-Paque density gradient centrifugation. This receptor was identified in a man between 18 and 35 years old who had mild COVID-19 (a few samples of this study predate the infection). The sample titles of this study are shuffled in the database, so cell type and time point are left out; the donor was told from shared clones. The sequenced sample consisted of PBMCs or a T cell subset sorted from them (not recorded which). The chain was built from TRBV6-5 and TRBJ2-5; the D gene is perhaps TRBD1, on 5 matching bases. The sequenced DNA: TGTGCCAGCAGCTGGGGCAGGGAAGAGACCCAGTACTTC. This translates into CASSWGREETQYF.